This TCR beta chain was found in a study of blood T cell repertoires in COVID-19. Whole-study context: Acute-phase and convalescent COVID-19 samples originated in the United States, Italy and Spain. PBMCs, B-cell-depleted T cells, or T cells provided the cDNA or gDNA that made up the material.

In the source study's methods: Researchers report that nucleated cell counts were estimated from reference gene primer amplification. TCRdb's table, derived via immunoSEQ multiplex PCR, lists solely in-frame clones and lacks some. Clone size and the V and J calls come from that table; the DNA yielded D and trimming. The data hold 150,000 or so clones, with roughly four fifths observed a single time. The CDR3 contains 13 residues. With 5 bases removed from V and 8 bases from J, the gap between germline ends came to 18 bases. The germline CDR1 and CDR2 sequences are GTSNPN and SVGIG (reference sequence).

Sequences were obtained from peripheral blood. This chain connects TRBV30 to TRBJ1-2; D not certain. This TCR was sampled from a human donor with acute or convalescent COVID-19. The donor label of this sample is uncertain. As DNA, the CDR3 is TGTGCCTGGTCTCCGCGCGTCCCGGGGGGCTACACCTTC. Encoded protein: CAWSPRVPGGYTF.